What follows are 22 T cell receptor beta chains derived from one specimen sequenced in a study of CD8+CD57+ T cells in acquired aplastic anemia. Genomic DNA, serving as template, underwent TCR beta VDJ and CDR3 profiling. Each CDR3 protein gets one entry after TCRdb re-called the reads with MiXCR. This sample has 200,000 to 300,000 distinct CDR3 sequences; around half occur once, and the top ten carry 7.8%. Only patients with CD8+CD57+ cell expansion on flow cytometry were chosen for sequencing. Sequenced sample: sorted CD4+, CD8+, or CD8+CD57+ T cells (not recorded which) from PBMCs. These TCRs come from a human donor with aplastic anemia.

This clonotype was observed a handful of times. CDR3 sequence: CASSPQGAGELFF. In nucleotides, the CDR3 is TGTGCCAGCAGTCCACAGGGTGCCGGGGAGCTGTTTTTT. V gene TRBV3-2 combines with J gene TRBJ2-2; TRBD1, the table's D call, was not compared with the DNA. TRBV3-2 represents a pseudogene. The CDR3 has 13 amino acids.

This clonotype was found many times. V and J are TRBV7-6 and TRBJ2-1; TRBD2 aligns across 7 bases. The CDR3 is 17 amino acids. J was trimmed by 7 bases and V by 1 base; bases with no gene match: 13. Germline V gene data show CDR1 as SGHVS and CDR2 as FNYEAQ. Here the CDR3 DNA reads TGTGCCAGCAGCTTAGAAGGTGGGAGGGCCCTCTGGAATGAGCAGTTCTTC. Translation: CASSLEGGRALWNEQFF.

With regard to this clonotype: A junction boundary mismatches the germline segment, possibly from a read error. This chain joins TRBV7-3 and TRBJ2-6; D is possibly TRBD1 or TRBD2 (5 bases each). Germline V gives CDR1 SGHTA, CDR2 FQGTGA. This CDR3 contains 13 residues. This chain's CDR3 is CASSLRGTDTEAF. The CDR3 DNA sequence: TGTGCCAGCAGCTTAAGGGGGACGGACACTGAAGCTTTC.

The chain joins TRBV7-2 to TRBJ2-3; 10 bases are shared with TRBD1. The V segment lost 1 base and the J segment 6 bases; nucleotides outside the gene matches: 4. Per germline, CDR1 SGHTA and CDR2 FQGNSA. The CDR3 has 15 residues. CDR3 loop: CASSLGDRGYDTQYF. Written as DNA, the CDR3 is TGTGCCAGCAGCTTAGGGGACAGGGGCTACGATACGCAGTATTTT.

This clonotype was observed many times. J is TRBJ2-2 and V is TRBV6-5; possible D gene TRBD1, 5 bases. This CDR3 region has 14 residues. V lost 7 bases and J 6 bases, leaving 15 bases between the germline ends. Germline CDR1 reads MNHEY; CDR2 reads SVGAGI. This chain's CDR3 is CASILVPGSGELFF. CDR3 nucleotides: TGTGCCAGCATCCTCGTCCCAGGGTCCGGGGAGCTGTTTTTT.

With respect to this clonotype: One end of the junction does not line up with germline, which may come from a read error. The chain recombines TRBV7-9 with TRBJ1-2; the D is unclear. Germline V gives CDR1 SEHNR, CDR2 FQNEAQ (reference sequence). The CDR3 has 11 residues. The CDR3 is CASSVNYSYTF. The CDR3 bases are TGTGCCAGCAGCGTTAACTATAGCTACACCTTC. Variable domain in full (rest from reference TRBV7-9 and TRBJ1-2): DTGVSQNPRHKITKRGQNVTFRCDPISEHNRLYWYRQTLGQGPEFLTYFQNEAQLEKSRLLSDRFSAERPKGSFSTLEIQRTEQGDSAMYLCASSVNYSYTFGSGTRLTVV.

This clonotype appeared many times. V gene TRBV20-1 combines with J gene TRBJ2-1, with D hard to call. V shed 2 bases and J shed 2 bases, with 7 bases lying between them. CDR1 and CDR2 from the germline V gene are DFQATT and SNEGSKA (reference sequence). CDR3 length: 13 residues. The CDR3 nucleotides read TGCAGTGCTAGAAGCGAGACCTACAATGAGCAGTTCTTC. As protein: CSARSETYNEQFF.

The rearrangement links TRBV2 to TRBJ2-5; possible D gene TRBD2, 6 bases. V lost 7 bases and J lost 5, with 14 bases in between. The CDR3 is made up of 13 amino acids. CDR1 is SNHLY and CDR2 is FYNNEI in the germline V gene. CDR3 protein: CASIGGTWETQYF. The CDR3 DNA reads as TGTGCCAGCATAGGCGGGACTTGGGAGACCCAGTACTTC.

This clonotype was seen more than once but under ten times. V gene TRBV20-1 combines with J gene TRBJ1-5, with 7 nucleotides matching TRBD1. The CDR3 loop spans 17 amino acids. The junction had 13 bases not matched to a gene; V was cut back by 0 bases and J by 5 bases. The germline gives CDR1 DFQATT, CDR2 SNEGSKA (reference sequence). The CDR3 reads CSARDIGRTGEDQPQHF. CDR3 DNA: TGCAGTGCTAGAGATATTGGCCGGACAGGTGAAGATCAGCCCCAGCATTTT.

This clonotype came up a few times. The CDR3 sequence is CASSLSSHSYNEQFF. CDR3 nucleotide sequence: TGTGCCAGCAGTTTATCGTCTCACTCCTACAATGAGCAGTTCTTC. The chain employs TRBV28 and TRBJ2-1; D ambiguous. Germline CDR1 MDHEN, CDR2 SYDVKM. The CDR3 is 15 residues long. Deletions cut 1 base from V and 0 bases from J, with 7 bases between. The full variable domain, with the rest looked up from reference TRBV28 and TRBJ2-1, is DVKVTQSSRYLVKRTGEKVFLECVQDMDHENMFWYRQDPGLGLRLIYFSYDVKMKEKGDIPEGYSVSREKKERFSLILESASTNQTSMYLCASSLSSHSYNEQFFGPGTRLTVL.

This sequence joins TRBV7-9 and TRBJ1-1; TRBD1 aligns across 7 bases. With 1 base clipped from V and 2 bases from J, the junction kept 4 bases outside the gene matches. The CDR3 sequence is 15 residues long. Germline-derived CDR1 and CDR2 are SEHNR and FQNEAQ (reference sequence). The DNA of the CDR3 is TGTGCCAGCAGCTTAGGGGACAGCATAAACACTGAAGCTTTCTTT. It is translated as CASSLGDSINTEAFF.

This clonotype turned up a few times. This chain uses TRBV6-2 or TRBV6-3 with TRBJ2-1, with 9 bases lining up with TRBD1. J gave up 7 bases and V 2 bases, and 9 bases lay outside the gene matches. This CDR3 has 16 residues. Germline assignment: CDR1 MNHEY and CDR2 SVGEGT. In nucleotides, the CDR3 is TGTGCCAGCAGTTACGGGTGGGACAGGGTTAGGAATGAGCAGTTCTTC. It codes for CASSYGWDRVRNEQFF.

The chain is built from TRBV25-1 and TRBJ2-2; 10 nucleotides align to TRBD2. This CDR3 spans 14 amino acids. With V trimmed by 5 bases and J by 5 bases, 2 bases remained unmatched. CDR1 and CDR2 (germline): MGHDK, SYGVNS. CDR3 coding DNA: TGTGCCAGCAGTAGACTAGCGGGTACCGGGGAGCTGTTTTTT. Translation gives CASSRLAGTGELFF.

The chain recombines TRBV6-5 with TRBJ2-7, with D unclear. The V end was cut by 2 bases, the J end by 8 bases, with 7 bases between. Per the germline V gene, CDR1 is MNHEY and CDR2 is SVGAGI. The length of the CDR3 is 11 residues. In nucleotides, the CDR3 is TGTGCCAGCAGTTACCAGGCGAAGCAGTACTTC. It yields the protein CASSYQAKQYF.

The V and J genes are TRBV4-1 and TRBJ1-5; the D is unclear. CDR1 and CDR2 from the germline V gene are MGHRA and YSYEKL. Trimming took off 1 base at V and 7 bases at J, with 5 bases between the two ends. The CDR3 has 12 amino acids. In nucleotides, the CDR3 is TGCGCCAGCAGCCAAGGGAAACAGCCCCAGCATTTT. This sequence encodes CASSQGKQPQHF.

The CDR3 spells CASKTEETQYF. The CDR3 DNA reads as TGTGCCAGCAAAACAGAAGAGACCCAGTACTTC. The chain links TRBV2 to TRBJ2-5; D not resolved. Trimming took off 7 bases at V and 3 bases at J, with 6 bases between the two ends. Germline assignment: CDR1 SNHLY and CDR2 FYNNEI. The CDR3 runs 11 residues. Using reference TRBV2 and TRBJ2-5 for the parts outside the CDR3, the full variable domain is EPEVTQTPSHQVTQMGQEVILRCVPISNHLYFYWYRQILGQKVEFLVSFYNNEISEKSEIFDDQFSVERPDGSNFTLKIRSTKLEDSAMYFCASKTEETQYFGPGTRLLVL.

The rearrangement links TRBV11-2 to TRBJ2-2, with 9 bases aligning to TRBD1. After removal of 4 bases from V and 3 bases from J, the junction contained 12 bases not matched to a gene. The CDR3 spans 18 residues. From germline, CDR1 is SGHAT and CDR2 FQNNGV. In DNA, the CDR3 is TGTGCCAGCAGCTCCCTAATGACAGGGGGGGTCGACACCGGGGAGCTGTTTTTT. Translated: CASSSLMTGGVDTGELFF.

The chain has TRBV25-1 and TRBJ2-7; 7 nucleotides line up with TRBD1. V gave up 6 bases and J gave up 4 bases; unmatched junction bases: 9. The CDR3 runs to 14 residues. Germline V gene sequence: CDR1 MGHDK, CDR2 SYGVNS. CDR3 sequence (DNA): TGTGCCAGCAGACTGTCGGGACAGCCATACGAGCAGTACTTC. It encodes CASRLSGQPYEQYF.

The genes are TRBV6-4 and TRBJ2-3, with D perhaps matching TRBD2 (5 bases). The CDR3 totals 16 residues. Germline values: CDR1 MRHNA, CDR2 SNTAGT. V was shortened by 4 bases and J by 1 base, with 15 bases between the two germline ends. The CDR3 loop reads CASSALAGFGTDTQYF. CDR3 nucleotide sequence: TGTGCCAGCAGTGCCCTCGCGGGTTTTGGCACAGATACGCAGTATTTT.

Only a few counts were recorded for this clonotype. The rearrangement links TRBV28 to TRBJ2-7; tentatively, D is TRBD1 (5 bases). Germline-derived CDR1 and CDR2 are MDHEN and SYDVKM. The CDR3 contains 14 residues. The germline V and J ends were trimmed by 5 bases and 5 bases, with 16 bases remaining between them. As DNA, the CDR3 is TGTGCCAGCAGTCCGCCAGGGTACGGTCACGAGCAGTACTTC. This translates into CASSPPGYGHEQYF.

The chain joins TRBV2 to TRBJ1-1; TRBD1 aligns across 9 bases. Germline V gene lookup returns CDR1 SNHLY and CDR2 FYNNEI. CDR3 length equals 13 residues. J lost 7 bases, V lost 9 bases, and 9 bases had no gene match. The CDR3 DNA reads as TGTGCCAGACGAACAGGGGGCGGAGGTGAAGCTTTCTTT. Translated: CARRTGGGGEAFF.

This clonotype was detected many times. The CDR3 region is CASSYMTQYF. In nucleotides, the CDR3 is TGTGCCAGCTCATATATGACCCAGTACTTC. The chain uses TRBV18 and TRBJ2-5; D gene uncertain. The germline V gene encodes CDR1 KGHSH and CDR2 LQKENI. The CDR3 totals 10 residues. V lost 5 bases and J lost 7, with 5 bases in between.